These 6 T cell receptor beta chains originate from one sample sequenced in a study of neoadjuvant anti-PD-1 for oral cavity cancer. The method was immunoSEQ multiplex PCR; TCRdb's version includes in-frame clones alone and lacks a portion of them. Found here are about 14,000 clones, approximately 63% of them singletons; the top ten hold 2% to 2.5%. Sequenced here: PBMCs, sampled before nivolumab (anti-PD-1) treatment. Source of these receptors: a person between 35 and 79 years old with oral cavity squamous cell carcinoma.

This chain joins TRBV7-8 and TRBJ1-1; a weak D match, TRBD1 (5 bases). Germline lookup yields CDR1 SGHVS and CDR2 FQNEAQ. The V and J ends lost 5 bases and 4 bases respectively, with 14 bases between them. CDR3 size: 14 residues. Here the CDR3 DNA reads TGTGCCAGCAGCGCAACCTCGGGGGGCACTGAAGCTTTCTTT. It specifies CASSATSGGTEAFF.

The chain recombines TRBV7-2 with TRBJ1-6; D is unresolved. CDR3 length: 12 residues. V was shortened by 2 bases and J by 10 bases, with 6 bases between the two germline ends. Germline CDR1 reads SGHTA; CDR2 reads FQGNSA. CDR3 in DNA: TGTGCCAGCAGCTTACGAGGCTCACCCCTCCACTTT. The encoded protein is CASSLRGSPLHF.

The rearrangement links TRBV9 to TRBJ1-2; D is unclear. The CDR3 sequence is 13 residues long. The V and J ends lost 0 bases and 4 bases respectively, with 7 bases between them. In germline, CDR1 is SGDLS, CDR2 YYNGEE. The CDR3 region has the DNA TGTGCCAGCAGCGTAGGAAATGGCTATGGCTACACCTTC. Residues: CASSVGNGYGYTF.

This chain joins TRBV7-2 and TRBJ1-2, with no clear D. Germline CDR1 SGHTA, CDR2 FQGNSA. V lost 1 base and J lost 0, with 6 bases in between. CDR3 size: 14 residues. The CDR3 bases are TGTGCCAGCAGCTTAGTAGCACCTAACTATGGCTACACCTTC. Translating gives CASSLVAPNYGYTF.

The rearrangement links TRBV18 to TRBJ1-1; tentative D call: TRBD1 (5 bases). The V gene's germline CDR1 is KGHSH and CDR2 LQKENI. The CDR3 is 14 residues long. The V end was cut by 5 bases, the J end by 4 bases, with 14 bases between. The CDR3 spells CASSRSRETTEAFF. In DNA, the CDR3 is TGTGCCAGCTCAAGGTCCAGGGAGACCACTGAAGCTTTCTTT.

The chain combines TRBV4-1 with TRBJ2-3, with D perhaps matching TRBD2 (5 bases). Germline CDR1 MGHRA, CDR2 YSYEKL. V was cut by 3 bases and J by 12 bases, with 16 bases left in between. The CDR3 loop spans 13 amino acids. The CDR3 DNA follows: TGCGCCAGCAGCCAGGAACATACTAGGGAACAGTATTTT. Residues: CASSQEHTREQYF.